This T cell receptor (beta chain) is drawn from a study of beta chain features in type 1 diabetes. Overall study context: Patients and healthy donors were similar in age, gender and cell yields. Study results and caveats: The VDJ junctions of type 1 diabetes patients carried fewer insertions and more deletions. Type 1 diabetes patients had moderately but significantly shorter TCRB CDR3s in all four CD4+ subsets.

The CDR3 length is 14 residues. The germline CDR1 and CDR2 sequences are SNHLY and FYNNEI. The V end lost 5 bases, the J end lost 5 bases, and 15 bases lay between the germline ends. The isolated RNA, all of it, was reverse transcribed, so expressed TCRB transcripts were what got sequenced. Some 4 million reads on average were seen across naive, central memory and regulatory T cell samples. The data were produced by immunoSEQ multiplex PCR, yet TCRdb's version contains in-frame clones alone and is incomplete. There are about 340,000 clones in the sample; about a tenth occur only once, and roughly 0.99% lies in the top ten. Note on this clone: Its matching antigen is unknown.

Every donor provided one heparinised blood draw, which averaged about 110 mL. What was sequenced was central memory CD4+ T cells from blood. The receptor was derived from a man aged 25 to 40 with type 1 diabetes. The chain carries TRBV2 and TRBJ1-2, with a tentative D call TRBD1 (5 bases). CDR3 amino acids: CASSSTTDAYGYTF. CDR3 in DNA: TGTGCCAGCAGTTCTACGACAGATGCTTATGGCTACACCTTC.